This T cell receptor (beta chain) originates from a study of molecular identifiers for immune sequencing clone quantification. Whole-study findings and limits: Barcode sharing among identical TCR molecules could make large clones appear smaller. Over 99% of effector molecules, but under 1% in naive cells, were held by clones with more than 20 RNA copies.

The CDR3 has 17 amino acids. The germline V gene encodes CDR1 SGHVS and CDR2 FQNEAQ. Making the bulk TCR libraries relied on previously described methods and listed TCR primers. Each CDR3 protein is one row after TCRdb ran MiXCR on the PCR reads. This sample has some 590,000 distinct CDR3 sequences, with about 25% found just once. Sorted cell numbers of roughly 20,000 to 1,000,000, with 10%, 30% or 50% RNA, served as input for naive CD8 libraries. In the case of this clonotype: Its matching antigen is unknown. Since a much larger clone is just one base distant, this may be a read error.

This chain links TRBV7-8 with TRBJ2-7, with 10 bases lining up with TRBD2. Sequencing used naive CD8+ T cells from blood, with Jurkat cell RNA spiked in. Subset reported: FACS-sorted CD8+CD4-CCR7+CD45RA+ naive T cells. This clonotype was obtained from a human donor in good health. Some libraries in this study had Jurkat cell RNA spiked in. CDR3 protein: CAGSLAPPSGGSYEQYF. In DNA, the CDR3 is TGTGCCGGCAGCCTAGCTCCTCCTAGCGGGGGATCCTACGAGCAGTACTTC.